This record looks at one TCR beta chain sequence and its context. This sample was included in a study of T-cell reconstitution after alpha-beta-depleted transplantation in children. CDR3 length: 13 amino acids. Deletions cut 1 base from V and 5 bases from J, with 9 bases between. CDR1 is SGHRS, CDR2 YFSETQ, per germline. The TCRbeta library was prepared with unique molecular identifiers. TCRdb called the PCR reads again in MiXCR, with one record for every CDR3 protein. The sample shows 150,000 to 200,000 distinct CDR3 sequences, approximately 7% of them seen only once. The sequence was obtained from a human donor who donated a stem cell graft to a child with Wiskott-Aldrich syndrome. The genes are TRBV5-1 and TRBJ2-5; D remains ambiguous. This material consisted of PBMCs from the stem cell graft donor, taken from the stem cell graft. As DNA, the CDR3 is TGCGCCAGCAGCTTGATCCCATCCGAGACCCAGTACTTC. Its translation: CASSLIPSETQYF.